These 21 T cell receptor beta chains share one sample of origin, sequenced in a study of T-cell reconstitution after alpha-beta-depleted transplantation in children. Molecular barcoding with unique molecular identifiers was used for the TCRbeta library. In TCRdb, the PCR reads were re-called with MiXCR into one record per CDR3 protein. The table lists 200,000 to 250,000 distinct CDR3 sequences, roughly a tenth of them singletons, with about 30% in the top ten. The sequencing used PBMCs, collected before TCRalphabeta/CD19-depleted stem cell transplant. The receptor source for this set is a child younger than two with acute myeloid leukemia, due to receive a stem cell transplant.

This clonotype appeared many times. The gene calls are TRBV6-2 or TRBV6-3 and TRBJ2-1, with 11 nucleotides matching TRBD2. This CDR3 comprises 13 residues. Germline V CDR1 and CDR2: MNHEY, SVGEGT. Trimming took 8 bases from V and 8 from J; bases not matched to a gene: 5. The CDR3 is CASLLAGAYEQFF. The CDR3 nucleotides read TGTGCCAGCTTACTAGCGGGAGCCTATGAGCAGTTCTTC.

The rearrangement uses TRBV6-1 and TRBJ2-3; TRBD1 is a possible D gene (7 bases). V was trimmed by 4 bases and J by 8 bases, leaving 13 bases between them. CDR1 is MNHNS and CDR2 is SASEGT in the germline V gene. The CDR3 has 13 amino acids. As DNA, the CDR3 is TGTGCCAGCAGTGCGCTGCAGGGGGGTACGCAGTATTTT. Its protein product is CASSALQGGTQYF.

The table lists this clonotype with many counts. This rearrangement joins TRBV20-1 to TRBJ1-1; D is ambiguous. V lost 1 base, J lost 5 bases, and 11 bases lay in between. The CDR3 runs to 13 residues. CDR1 is DFQATT, CDR2 SNEGSKA, per germline (reference sequence). For the CDR3, the DNA is TGCAGTGCTAGAGTGGTCCCCGGGACTGAAGCTTTCTTT. It translates to CSARVVPGTEAFF.

The chain recombines TRBV19 with TRBJ2-3, with a possible D match to TRBD1 (5 bases). The CDR3 runs to 15 residues. The germline V and J ends were trimmed by 3 bases and 6 bases, with 16 bases remaining between them. From germline, CDR1 is LNHDA and CDR2 SQIVND (reference sequence). The DNA for the CDR3 is TGTGCCAGTAGTATGAAGAAGGGGCGACAGGATACGCAGTATTTT. Translation: CASSMKKGRQDTQYF.

This clonotype was recorded at least ten times. J is TRBJ2-3 and V is TRBV7-9; TRBD2 matches at 8 bases. The CDR3 consists of 15 residues. V shed 5 bases and J 5 bases; nucleotides not matched to a gene: 9. Germline V gene sequence: CDR1 SEHNR, CDR2 FQNEAQ (reference sequence). CDR3 nucleotide sequence: TGTGCCAGCAGCCGAAAGCGGGAGTACCTAGATACGCAGTATTTT. This encodes CASSRKREYLDTQYF.

This clonotype has ten or more counts. The chain uses TRBV12-3 or TRBV12-4 and TRBJ1-1, with D perhaps TRBD1 (5 bases). Trimming removed 6 bases from V and 1 base from J, with 9 bases in between. The CDR3 is 13 residues long. CDR3 nucleotides: TGTGCCAGCAGCTCCGACAGGAACACTGAAGCTTTCTTT. This gives the protein CASSSDRNTEAFF.

This clonotype was observed at least ten times. The chain is built from TRBV7-2 and TRBJ2-3, with a tentative D call TRBD2 (5 bases). The CDR3 contains 16 residues. Germline-derived CDR1 and CDR2 are SGHTA and FQGNSA. The ends were cut back, 5 bases at V and 1 base at J, with 16 bases in the middle. CDR3 amino acids: CASSPRTGSRTDTQYF. CDR3 in DNA: TGTGCCAGCAGCCCGAGGACTGGGTCACGCACAGATACGCAGTATTTT.

The J gene is TRBJ2-5, the V gene TRBV24-1, with a weak D call TRBD2 (6 bases). Germline values: CDR1 KGHDR, CDR2 SFDVKD. CDR3 length: 13 residues. With 7 bases removed from V and 2 bases from J, the gap between germline ends came to 10 bases. The CDR3 DNA reads TGTGCCACCAGGTTAGGGAGGCAAGAGACCCAGTACTTC. Translating it yields CATRLGRQETQYF.

In its sample, this clonotype was seen many times. V and J are TRBV20-1 and TRBJ2-3; D is uncertain. Per germline, CDR1 DFQATT and CDR2 SNEGSKA (reference sequence). The CDR3 has 15 amino acids. The V gene lost 0 bases and the J gene lost 1 base, with 11 bases spanning the gap. CDR3 nucleotides: TGCAGTGCTAGAGATGGTGCCACTGGCACAGATACGCAGTATTTT. Protein sequence: CSARDGATGTDTQYF.

The chain has TRBV19 and TRBJ2-2, with TRBD2 matching over 12 bases. This CDR3 contains 16 residues. CDR1 and CDR2 from the germline V gene are LNHDA and SQIVND (reference sequence). V dropped 6 bases and J dropped 1; count of bases not matched to a gene: 3. The CDR3 loop reads CASSRLAGENTGELFF. The CDR3 DNA follows: TGTGCCAGTAGCAGACTAGCGGGGGAGAACACCGGGGAGCTGTTTTTT.

As DNA, the CDR3 is TGTGCCTGGAGTCAGGAGCCCCTCTATGGCTACACCTTC. Translating it yields CAWSQEPLYGYTF. The chain employs TRBV30 and TRBJ1-2; D is ambiguous. The length of the CDR3 is 13 residues. With 2 bases removed from V and 4 bases from J, the gap between germline ends came to 11 bases. Germline V CDR1 and CDR2: GTSNPN, SVGIG (reference sequence). Complete variable domain (other parts from reference TRBV30 and TRBJ1-2): SQTIHQWPATLVQPVGSPLSLECTVEGTSNPNLYWYRQAAGRGLQLLFYSVGIGQISSEVPQNLSASRPQDRQFILSSKKLLLSDSGFYLCAWSQEPLYGYTFGSGTRLTVV.

In this sample, this clonotype turned up many times. V usage is TRBV7-8 and J usage is TRBJ2-7, with 16 bases that match TRBD2. The CDR3 is 20 residues long. With V trimmed by 2 bases and J by 0 bases, 10 bases remained unmatched. Germline loops: CDR1 SGHVS, CDR2 FQNEAQ. This CDR3 reads CASSLSWGLAGGRYSYEQYF. The CDR3 DNA is TGTGCCAGCAGCTTATCGTGGGGACTAGCGGGAGGGAGGTACTCCTACGAGCAGTACTTC.

This clonotype occurred many times. The chain employs TRBV7-8 and TRBJ2-1; 8 nucleotides line up with TRBD2. CDR1 SGHVS and CDR2 FQNEAQ come from the germline V gene. The ends lost 3 bases at V and 9 bases at J; junction bases unmatched: 16. The CDR3 totals 17 residues. The CDR3 sequence: CASSFPGSGMNRGEQFF. DNA for the CDR3: TGTGCCAGCAGCTTTCCTGGTAGCGGGATGAACCGGGGTGAGCAGTTCTTC.

This clonotype turned up a few times. The V gene is TRBV6-2 or TRBV6-3, the J gene TRBJ1-5; no definite D call. This CDR3 comprises 13 residues. The V gene lost 4 bases and the J gene lost 7 bases, with 11 bases spanning the gap. From germline, CDR1 is MNHEY and CDR2 SVGEGT. CDR3 in DNA: TGTGCCAGCAGTTTCCTGATGGGACAGCCCCAGCATTTT. This gives the protein CASSFLMGQPQHF.

This clonotype has a count of ten or more. J is TRBJ2-2 and V is TRBV4-3; a possible D gene is TRBD2 (6 bases). Germline-derived CDR1 and CDR2 are LGHNA and YSLEER. The CDR3 has 18 residues. Trimming took off 0 bases at V and 4 bases at J, with 18 bases between the two ends. The CDR3 region is CASSQDAHPGLSTGELFF. The CDR3 bases are TGCGCCAGCAGCCAAGACGCCCATCCGGGACTGAGCACCGGGGAGCTGTTTTTT.

This clonotype was found many times. The chain combines TRBV6-1 with TRBJ2-7; possibly TRBD1 for D (5 bases). Germline V gene sequence: CDR1 MNHNS, CDR2 SASEGT. The CDR3 spans 13 residues. Trimming removed 0 bases at V and 6 bases at J, with 9 bases between. CDR3 amino acids: CASSEADIREQYF. In DNA form, the CDR3 reads TGTGCCAGCAGTGAAGCGGACATCCGCGAGCAGTACTTC.

This clonotype came up many times. The rearrangement links TRBV7-3 to TRBJ1-6, with 7 bases lining up with TRBD1. V shed 4 bases and J 7 bases; nucleotides not matched to a gene: 7. Germline V CDR1 and CDR2: SGHTA, FQGTGA. The CDR3 loop spans 15 amino acids. The CDR3 coding sequence is TGTGCCAGCAGCTCGGGACAGCGGGGGAATTCACCCCTCCACTTT. Its protein is CASSSGQRGNSPLHF.

This clonotype was seen many times. V usage is TRBV7-3 and J usage is TRBJ1-2; 7 bases align to TRBD1. V shed 5 bases, J shed 2 bases, and the junction held 5 bases outside the gene matches. CDR1 and CDR2 from the germline V gene are SGHTA and FQGTGA. There are 14 residues in the CDR3. The chain's CDR3 is CASSPKTGNYGYTF. The CDR3 DNA is TGTGCCAGCAGCCCAAAGACAGGGAACTATGGCTACACCTTC.

There are many counts of this clonotype. The chain joins TRBV28 to TRBJ1-1; perhaps TRBD1 as D (5 bases). V lost 4 bases to trimming and J lost 2 bases, with 11 bases between them. Germline V lookup: CDR1 MDHEN, CDR2 SYDVKM. The CDR3 has 14 amino acids. DNA of the CDR3: TGTGCCAGCAGTTCCTGGACACCCAACACTGAAGCTTTCTTT. Protein sequence: CASSSWTPNTEAFF.

A word on this clonotype: Since a much larger clone is just one base distant, this may be a read error. This chain links TRBV5-1 with TRBJ2-5; D may be TRBD2 (5 bases). V was cut by 0 bases and J by 5 bases, with 11 bases left in between. CDR1 is SGHRS and CDR2 is YFSETQ in the germline V gene. The CDR3 is 14 amino acids. CDR3 in amino acids: CASSLVVSAETQYF. CDR3 bases: TGCGCCAGCAGCTTGGTGGTTAGCGCGGAGACCCAGTACTTC.

The table lists this clonotype with many counts. This chain connects TRBV5-1 to TRBJ2-1; 15 nucleotides agree with TRBD2. V shed 3 bases, J shed 7 bases, and the junction held 11 bases outside the gene matches. CDR3 size: 18 residues. CDR1 and CDR2 (germline): SGHRS, YFSETQ. DNA for the CDR3: TGCGCCAGCAGCTCCCCGGGACTAGCGGGAGGCCCGACAAATGAGCAGTTCTTC. As protein: CASSSPGLAGGPTNEQFF.